A selection of T cell receptor beta chains follows, all from one sample in a study of T-cell reconstitution after alpha-beta-depleted transplantation in children. TCRdb recomputed calls from the PCR reads with MiXCR, one row per CDR3 protein. The data contain fewer than 750,000 distinct CDR3 sequences, under 30% of them singletons. The source material was PBMCs, mostly from graft donor cells, sampled 360 days after TCRalphabeta/CD19-depleted stem cell transplant. These receptors came from a boy younger than two who had a stem cell transplant for acute myeloid leukemia, so the T cells may come from the graft donor. Each CDR3 is given with its conserved first and last residue. Fields, in order: V gene, J gene, clone size, D gene, CDR3 protein. D genes are given only for firm matches. A row's size may be missing; if present it is once, few, many or a size class.

TRBV11-3	TRBJ2-1	many	TRBD2	CASSLSSGYNEQFF
TRBV3-1	TRBJ2-3	many	-	CASSPSRPAKGDTQYF
TRBV11-1	TRBJ2-5	-	TRBD2	CASSLLPGTSKETQYF
TRBV7-2	TRBJ2-4	-	-	CASSSGPFQYF
TRBV20-1	TRBJ2-1	many	-	CRPGQYNEQFF
TRBV29-1	TRBJ2-4	many	-	CSVEAVLAKNIQYF
TRBV20-1	TRBJ1-1	-	-	CSAPENTEAFF
TRBV5-6	TRBJ1-2	many	-	CASSFRMVNGYTF
TRBV6-5	TRBJ1-1	few	-	CATEQGTEAFF
TRBV20-1	TRBJ2-7	many	-	CSARGDYEQYF
TRBV9	TRBJ2-3	-	TRBD2	CASSVWGGITDTQYF
TRBV29-1	TRBJ2-4	many	-	CSAADFLAKNIQYF
TRBV5-1	TRBJ2-7	-	-	CASSLSSGSAYEQYF
TRBV20-1	TRBJ2-3	few	TRBD1	CSARNRGLSTDTQYF
TRBV7-9	TRBJ2-3	-	-	CASSLAEARGTDTQYF
TRBV7-2	TRBJ1-1	many	-	CASSFGGVNTEAFF
TRBV9	TRBJ2-7	-	-	CASSAQGGSHEQYF
TRBV14	TRBJ2-1	many	-	CASSQVRNRNNEQFF
TRBV10-2	TRBJ2-1	-	-	CASSEGVWRHNEQFF
TRBV15	TRBJ2-2	-	-	CATSKWGLAGELFF
TRBV7-2	TRBJ2-1	many	-	CASSSGRVGLDEQFF
TRBV4-1	TRBJ1-1	few	TRBD1	CASSQVPGGITEAFF
TRBV9	TRBJ2-5	few	TRBD2	CASSNSPPGLAEWETQYF
TRBV12-3/TRBV12-4	TRBJ2-5	many	TRBD1	CASSSEVGTGGETQYF
TRBV29-1	TRBJ2-5	many	-	CSVRGGGRVIQETQYF
TRBV4-3	TRBJ1-2	-	-	CASSQVLSYGYTF
TRBV28	TRBJ2-5	-	-	CASNPRGEEETQYF
TRBV27	TRBJ2-1	-	TRBD2	CASKPDAGVYNEQFF
TRBV11-2	TRBJ2-4	many	-	CASSAGGKTKNIQYF
TRBV20-1	TRBJ2-3	-	-	CSATLQGPVTDTQYF
TRBV11-2	TRBJ1-2	-	TRBD1	CASSLEYAGQVSGYTF
TRBV10-2	TRBJ1-1	few	-	CASTPGSSNTEAFF
TRBV6-1	TRBJ2-7	many	TRBD1	CASRDPHSGTANYEQYF
TRBV27	TRBJ2-3	many	-	CASSELPRGGFTDTQYF
TRBV12-3/TRBV12-4	TRBJ1-6	few	TRBD1	CASSLRTGLNSPLHF
TRBV7-2	TRBJ2-7	-	-	CANSLADEQYF
TRBV21-1	TRBJ2-3	many	-	CASSFLPRDTQYF
TRBV5-6	TRBJ2-7	-	-	CASSLGARTSYEQYF
TRBV7-9	TRBJ1-1	many	TRBD1	CASSPKRDRGSNTEAFF
TRBV29-1	TRBJ1-6	many	-	CSVITTGNSPLHF
TRBV10-3	TRBJ2-5	-	TRBD1	CAISEITGGRETQYF
TRBV18	TRBJ2-7	-	-	CASSQQGFLPYEQYF